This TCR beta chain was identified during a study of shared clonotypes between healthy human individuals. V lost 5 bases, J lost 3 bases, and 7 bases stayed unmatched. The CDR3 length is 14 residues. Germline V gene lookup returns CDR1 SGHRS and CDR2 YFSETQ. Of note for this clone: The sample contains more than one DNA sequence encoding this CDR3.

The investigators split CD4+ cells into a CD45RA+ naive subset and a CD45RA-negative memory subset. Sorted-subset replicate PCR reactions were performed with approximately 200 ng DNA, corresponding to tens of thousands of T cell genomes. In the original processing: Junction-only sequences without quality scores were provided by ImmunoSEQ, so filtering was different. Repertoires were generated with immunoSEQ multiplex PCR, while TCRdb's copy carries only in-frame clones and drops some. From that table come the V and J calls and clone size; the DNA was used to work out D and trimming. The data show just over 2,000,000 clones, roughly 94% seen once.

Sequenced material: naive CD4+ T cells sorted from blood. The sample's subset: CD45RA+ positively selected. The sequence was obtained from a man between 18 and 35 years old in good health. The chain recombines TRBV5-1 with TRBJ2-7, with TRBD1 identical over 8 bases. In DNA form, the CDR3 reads TGCGCCAGCAGTCCCTCGGGACAGGTCTACGAGCAGTACTTC. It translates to CASSPSGQVYEQYF.